This paragraph covers one T cell receptor beta chain sequence. This sample stems from a study of T cell changes during pregnancy in multiple sclerosis. The germline V gene encodes CDR1 MNHNY and CDR2 SVGAGI (reference sequence). V dropped 5 bases and J dropped 8 bases, with 13 bases sitting between them. This CDR3 is built from 12 residues. Only in-frame clones appear in the TCRdb table, and some are missing; sequencing was by immunoSEQ multiplex PCR. Here the sample spans 85,000 to 130,000 clones, around nine tenths being singletons. The V and J genes are TRBV6-6 and TRBJ2-7, with D possibly being TRBD1 (6 bases). The sequenced sample was peripheral blood, obtained in the second trimester of pregnancy. The TCR sequence derives from a female donor with multiple sclerosis, enrolled in a pregnancy study. The CDR3 reads CASSTQGVKQYF. CDR3 in DNA: TGTGCCAGCAGTACACAGGGAGTAAAGCAGTACTTC.